This T cell receptor (beta chain) was recovered during a study of shared clonotypes between healthy human individuals. General observations from the study: It was the few donors that limited the genetic and exposure-history diversity represented.

In regard to this clone: Its antigen is unknown.

The J segment lost 5 bases and the V segment lost 7 bases, leaving 7 bases of the junction unmatched. CDR1 and CDR2 from the germline V gene are MDHEN and SYDVKM. The CDR3 is made up of 14 amino acids. Only in-frame clones appear in the TCRdb table, and some are missing; sequencing was by immunoSEQ multiplex PCR. The data hold 2 million to 3 million clones, with approximately 93% observed a single time. The specimen sequenced was naive CD4+ T cells from PBMCs. Subset indicated: CD45RA+ positively selected. This receptor was identified in a man younger than 35 in good health. Some clones in this sample may be carry-over from other donors' samples. The rearrangement uses TRBV28 and TRBJ2-7, with 11 bases aligning to TRBD2. The CDR3 sequence is CASNLLAGDNEQYF. Here the CDR3 DNA reads TGTGCCAGCAACCTACTAGCGGGAGATAACGAGCAGTACTTC.